One and the same sample provided the 18 T cell receptor beta chains below, sequenced in a study of blood T cell repertoires in COVID-19. Generated by immunoSEQ multiplex PCR, the TCRdb table keeps only in-frame clones and is missing some. The data show around 100,000 clones, roughly 90% seen once. Sample: peripheral blood. These receptors came from a man aged 50 or older with COVID-19, enrolled during active disease.

The V call is TRBV5-4, the J call TRBJ2-3, with D perhaps matching TRBD2 (6 bases). The CDR3 contains 15 residues. Deletions cut 0 bases from V and 0 bases from J, with 8 bases between. Per germline, CDR1 SGHNT and CDR2 YYREEE (reference sequence). CDR3 DNA sequence: TGTGCCAGCAGCTTGGTGACTAGGAGCACAGATACGCAGTATTTT. Its translation is CASSLVTRSTDTQYF.

The chain combines TRBV28 with TRBJ1-5, with D perhaps TRBD1 (5 bases). This CDR3 region has 17 residues. Trimming pared 5 bases from V and 6 bases from J, leaving 23 bases between. The germline gives CDR1 MDHEN, CDR2 SYDVKM. The CDR3 spells CASSQSNVDSYGQPQHF. Here the CDR3 DNA reads TGTGCCAGCAGTCAATCCAATGTCGACAGCTATGGTCAGCCCCAGCATTTT. Filled out from reference TRBV28 and TRBJ1-5, the complete variable domain reads DVKVTQSSRYLVKRTGEKVFLECVQDMDHENMFWYRQDPGLGLRLIYFSYDVKMKEKGDIPEGYSVSREKKERFSLILESASTNQTSMYLCASSQSNVDSYGQPQHFGDGTRLSIL.

The genes are TRBV28 and TRBJ1-2; D gene unclear. Germline values: CDR1 MDHEN, CDR2 SYDVKM. The CDR3 totals 13 residues. The ends were cut back, 6 bases at V and 8 bases at J, with 16 bases in the middle. CDR3 loop: CASSRPGGRGYTF. In DNA, the CDR3 is TGTGCCAGCAGCCGCCCTGGAGGGCGGGGCTACACCTTC.

The V gene is TRBV21-1, the J gene TRBJ2-4; TRBD2 is taken as the D call from the table, unchecked against the DNA. TRBV21-1 is classified as a pseudogene. This CDR3 is 16 amino acids long. The CDR3 reads CASSTGGAIAKNIQYF. The DNA for the CDR3 is TGTGCCAGCAGCACGGGAGGGGCCATTGCCAAAAACATTCAGTACTTC.

The chain is built from TRBV4-1 and TRBJ1-3, with 9 bases aligning to TRBD1. The CDR3 runs to 15 residues. J lost 4 bases, V lost 2 bases, and 3 bases had no gene match. In germline, CDR1 is MGHRA, CDR2 YSYEKL. The chain's CDR3 is CASSQWTGAGNTIYF. The CDR3, as DNA: TGCGCCAGCAGCCAATGGACAGGGGCAGGAAACACCATATATTTT.

Of note for this clone: Other DNA sequences in this specimen translate into the identical CDR3. This chain connects TRBV19 to TRBJ1-5; D ambiguous. This CDR3 is built from 13 residues. Between the trimmed V and J ends, which lost 11 bases and 0 bases, there was a span of 11 bases. Per germline, CDR1 LNHDA and CDR2 SQIVND (reference sequence). CDR3 amino acids: CASSPYSNQPQHF. The CDR3 nucleotides are TGTGCCTCTAGCCCATATAGCAATCAGCCCCAGCATTTT. Full variable domain (remainder filled in from reference TRBV19 and TRBJ1-5): DGGITQSPKYLFRKEGQNVTLSCEQNLNHDAMYWYRQDPGQGLRLIYYSQIVNDFQKGDIAEGYSVSREKKESFPLTVTSAQKNPTAFYLCASSPYSNQPQHFGDGTRLSIL.

This sequence joins TRBV5-1 and TRBJ2-2, with D possibly being TRBD2 (6 bases). There are 16 residues in the CDR3. Germline values: CDR1 SGHRS, CDR2 YFSETQ. Trimming took off 0 bases at V and 3 bases at J, with 12 bases between the two ends. CDR3 nucleotide sequence: TGCGCCAGCAGCTTGGAGGTCAGGAGGGACACCGGGGAGCTGTTTTTT. The encoded protein is CASSLEVRRDTGELFF.

The chain recombines TRBV2 with TRBJ2-7; 12 positions match TRBD2. This CDR3 is 14 amino acids long. Germline trimming cut 5 bases from V and 5 bases from J; bases unmatched to any gene: 4. Germline CDR1 SNHLY, CDR2 FYNNEI. The chain's CDR3 is CASSRLAGGDEQYF. The CDR3 DNA reads as TGTGCCAGCAGTCGTCTAGCGGGGGGGGACGAGCAGTACTTC. The whole variable domain, remainder taken from reference TRBV2 and TRBJ2-7, is EPEVTQTPSHQVTQMGQEVILRCVPISNHLYFYWYRQILGQKVEFLVSFYNNEISEKSEIFDDQFSVERPDGSNFTLKIRSTKLEDSAMYFCASSRLAGGDEQYFGPGTRLTVT.

The chain recombines TRBV9 with TRBJ1-5; 9 bases agree with TRBD1. From germline, CDR1 is SGDLS and CDR2 YYNGEE. The CDR3 has 15 amino acids. Germline trimming cut 3 bases from V and 3 bases from J; bases unmatched to any gene: 4. The CDR3 DNA follows: TGTGCCAGCAGCGGGGGGACAGGGAACAATCAGCCCCAGCATTTT. This codes for CASSGGTGNNQPQHF. Full variable domain (missing parts from reference TRBV9 and TRBJ1-5): DSGVTQTPKHLITATGQRVTLRCSPRSGDLSVYWYQQSLDQGLQFLIQYYNGEERAKGNILERFSAQQFPDLHSELNLSSLELGDSALYFCASSGGTGNNQPQHFGDGTRLSIL.

The rearrangement uses TRBV4-2 and TRBJ2-5; 11 bases fit TRBD2. The CDR3 has 15 residues. Germline loops: CDR1 LGHNA, CDR2 YNFKEQ. The trim removed 5 bases at V and 4 bases at J, leaving 6 bases unmatched. The CDR3: CASSSTSGDGETQYF. In DNA, the CDR3 is TGTGCCAGCAGCTCGACTAGCGGGGATGGAGAGACCCAGTACTTC.

CDR3 coding DNA: TGTGCCAGCAGCTTAGGAAACAGGGTCTCTGGGGCCAACGTCCTGACTTTC. This gives the protein CASSLGNRVSGANVLTF. V gene TRBV7-9 combines with J gene TRBJ2-6; possible D gene TRBD1, 6 bases. Trimming pared 1 base from V and 0 bases from J, leaving 10 bases between. This CDR3 contains 17 residues. Germline CDR1 reads SEHNR; CDR2 reads FQNEAQ (reference sequence).

CDR3 sequence: CASSSGLAGSNTGELFF. As DNA, the CDR3 is TGTGCCAGCAGTTCTGGACTAGCGGGCTCGAACACCGGGGAGCTGTTTTTT. The V gene is TRBV27, the J gene TRBJ2-2; 11 bases line up with TRBD2. CDR3 size: 17 residues. J was trimmed by 0 bases and V by 4 bases; bases with no gene match: 4. Germline values: CDR1 MNHEY, CDR2 SMNVEV (reference sequence).

This clone has a handful of counts. The CDR3 sequence is CARSLRCRDRGEETQYF. CDR3 coding DNA: TGTGCCAGAAGCTTGAGGTGCCGGGACAGGGGAGAAGAGACCCAGTACTTC. The rearrangement uses TRBV5-3 and TRBJ2-5; 10 bases line up with TRBD1. Being an ORF, TRBV5-3 has a function that is uncertain. The CDR3 totals 17 residues. The trim removed 1 base at V and 3 bases at J, leaving 9 bases unmatched.

The chain links TRBV6-5 to TRBJ2-7; TRBD1 matches at 8 bases. Germline V CDR1 and CDR2: MNHEY, SVGAGI. Germline trimming cut 0 bases from V and 3 bases from J; bases unmatched to any gene: 4. This CDR3 spans 15 amino acids. The CDR3 DNA reads as TGTGCCAGCAGTTACTCGAACAGGGGGGACTACGAGCAGTACTTC. It translates to CASSYSNRGDYEQYF.

The rearrangement uses TRBV27 and TRBJ1-5; TRBD1 is a possible D gene (5 bases). The CDR3 loop spans 16 amino acids. Germline CDR1 reads MNHEY; CDR2 reads SMNVEV (reference sequence). The germline V and J ends were trimmed by 4 bases and 4 bases, with 17 bases remaining between them. CDR3 loop: CASSSLDTGRNQPQHF. The CDR3 DNA is TGTGCCAGCAGTTCCTTGGACACCGGGCGTAATCAGCCCCAGCATTTT.

This clone came up once. The chain links TRBV15 to TRBJ1-5; no clear D. This CDR3 comprises 13 residues. Germline CDR1 and CDR2: LNHNV and YYDKDF (reference sequence). The germline V and J ends were trimmed by 0 bases and 3 bases, with 3 bases remaining between them. The CDR3 here is CATSRDYNQPQHF. As DNA, the CDR3 is TGTGCCACCAGCAGAGATTACAATCAGCCCCAGCATTTT.

This sequence joins TRBV5-4 and TRBJ2-1; 10 bases line up with TRBD2. CDR3 length: 15 amino acids. V was pared by 4 bases and J by 4 bases, with 5 bases of the junction left unmatched. Germline CDR1 SGHNT, CDR2 YYREEE (reference sequence). The CDR3 sequence is CASSKTSGDYNEQFF. The CDR3 bases are TGTGCCAGCAGCAAAACTAGCGGGGATTACAATGAGCAGTTCTTC.

The CDR3 reads CASSSLNEKLFF. CDR3 coding DNA: TGTGCCAGCAGCTCCTTAAATGAAAAACTGTTTTTT. This rearrangement joins TRBV7-6 to TRBJ1-4, with D unclear. Germline values: CDR1 SGHVS, CDR2 FNYEAQ. Trimming took 4 bases from V and 5 from J, leaving 5 bases between them. This CDR3 contains 12 residues.